This T cell receptor beta chain comes out of a study of neurological immune-mediated disorders. V lost 6 bases, J lost 3 bases, and 6 bases stayed unmatched. Germline loops: CDR1 SEHNR, CDR2 FQNEAQ (reference sequence). The CDR3 has 14 residues. TCRdb reanalysed the 5' RACE reads using MiXCR and keeps one entry per CDR3 protein. Of approximately 70,000 distinct CDR3 sequences in the sample, 3.9% are singletons; the top ten hold roughly 1.4%. Material: PBMCs. The chain uses TRBV7-9 and TRBJ2-5; TRBD2 matches 8 bases. The clonotype was recovered from a man younger than 40 with multiple sclerosis. CDR3 sequence reads: CASRRSAGEETQYF. The CDR3 region has the DNA TGTGCCAGCAGGAGGTCAGCGGGGGAAGAGACCCAGTACTTC.